A selection of T cell receptor beta chains follows, all from one sample in a study of blood T cell repertoires in COVID-19. Clones were read by immunoSEQ multiplex PCR, and TCRdb kept only the in-frame ones, dropping some. The sample yields about 30,000 clones, about 87% seen once. Sequencing was done on a sample of peripheral blood. These receptors originate from a man aged 60 to 75 with active COVID-19. Each CDR3 is given with its conserved first and last residue. The D gene is left open where the match is weak. Expanded clones are given a class, and other clones once, few, many or no size at all.

V gene	D gene	clone size	J gene	CDR3 DNA	CDR3 protein
TRBV10-3	TRBD1	NA	TRBJ2-1	TGTGCCATCAGTGACCGGACAGGGTCGGATGAGCAGTTCTTC	CAISDRTGSDEQFF
TRBV28	TRBD2	NA	TRBJ2-2	TGTGCCAGCAGTGTCACCGGACTAGGTCGTCCCGGGGAGCTGTTTTTT	CASSVTGLGRPGELFF
TRBV3-1/TRBV3-2	NA	NA	TRBJ2-7	TGTGCCAGCAGCCCTACCCCGGGACATTCCTACGAGCAGTACTTC	CASSPTPGHSYEQYF
TRBV6-1	NA	few	TRBJ2-7	TGTGCCAGCAGTGAAGAGGGGCAGGGGTCCTACGAGCAGTACTTC	CASSEEGQGSYEQYF
TRBV7-9	NA	NA	TRBJ1-2	TGTGCCAGCAGCTCTGGCCTCGGGAGAAAGACAGCTCCCTTTACCTTC	CASSSGLGRKTAPFTF
TRBV2	TRBD2	NA	TRBJ2-1	TGTGCCAGCAGAGCGGGATATGAGCAGTTCTTC	CASRAGYEQFF
TRBV6-5	TRBD1	NA	TRBJ1-2	TGTGCCAGCAGTACCGGACAGGGTGACTATGGCTACACCTTC	CASSTGQGDYGYTF
TRBV18	TRBD1	NA	TRBJ1-6	TGTGCCAGCTCTCCCCAACCCCTGGTGGGGACAGGGCATAATTCACCCCTCCACTTT	CASSPQPLVGTGHNSPLHF
TRBV15	NA	NA	TRBJ2-2	TGTGCCACCAGCAGATCCGCGGCCGGGGAGCTGTTTTTT	CATSRSAAGELFF
TRBV5-1	TRBD1	NA	TRBJ2-7	TGCGCCAGCAGCTTACCTAGACAGGGGGCAAAAACTACCTACGAGCAGTACTTC	CASSLPRQGAKTTYEQYF
TRBV5-1	TRBD1	NA	TRBJ2-3	TGCGCCAGCAGCTTGTCCGGGACAGGGTTTCGCACAGATACGCAGTATTTT	CASSLSGTGFRTDTQYF
TRBV24-1	TRBD2	NA	TRBJ2-3	TGTGCCACCAGTGACAGTGGACTAGCCCACACAGATACGCAGTATTTT	CATSDSGLAHTDTQYF
TRBV7-8	NA	NA	TRBJ2-1	TGTGCCAGCAGCCCCAGGGGTGGCCGCGCGGAGACTGAGCAGTTCTTC	CASSPRGGRAETEQFF
TRBV5-1	NA	NA	TRBJ2-1	TGCGCCAGCAACATGGGGAGTCCCTACAATGAGCAGTTCTTC	CASNMGSPYNEQFF
TRBV9	TRBD2	once	TRBJ2-7	TGTGCCAGTTCGAGACTAGCCGTAAACTACGAGCAGTACTTC	CASSRLAVNYEQYF
TRBV11-2	TRBD2	NA	TRBJ2-7	TGTGCCAGCAGCTTAGGTGCGGGAGGAAGGAGCGAGCAGTACTTC	CASSLGAGGRSEQYF
TRBV29-1	TRBD2	NA	TRBJ2-1	TGCAGCGTGTGGTCCAGCGGGAGGGCCGGGAATGAGCAGTTCTTC	CSVWSSGRAGNEQFF
TRBV5-1	NA	once	TRBJ1-5	TGCGCCAGCAGCTTGGTCCCAGGGAATCAGCCCCAGCATTTT	CASSLVPGNQPQHF
TRBV30	TRBD2	NA	TRBJ2-3	TGTGCCTGGAAGGGTAGCGGGAGGGATACGCAGTATTTT	CAWKGSGRDTQYF
TRBV2	NA	NA	TRBJ1-2	TGTGCCAGCAGGGGGTCGAGTGGGACACTGTTTTATGGCTACACCTTC	CASRGSSGTLFYGYTF
TRBV18	TRBD1	NA	TRBJ2-7	TGTGCCAGCTCACCGACTACAGGGGGATACGAGCAGTACTTC	CASSPTTGGYEQYF
TRBV6-4	NA	NA	TRBJ1-6	TGTGCCAGCAGTGACTCGGAGGGGAATAATTCACCCCTCCACTTT	CASSDSEGNNSPLHF
TRBV10-3	TRBD1	NA	TRBJ2-7	TGTGCCATGGGACAGGAATCCTACGAGCAGTACTTC	CAMGQESYEQYF
TRBV28	TRBD1	NA	TRBJ2-7	TGTGCCAGCGGACAGGGTGTGTCCTACGAGCAGTACTTC	CASGQGVSYEQYF
TRBV24-1	NA	NA	TRBJ2-1	TGTGCCACCAGAAGCAGGGTTGGGAATGAGCAGTTCTTC	CATRSRVGNEQFF
TRBV18	NA	once	TRBJ2-7	TGTGCCAGCTCACCCCTGGCAGGATCCACCTACGAGCAGTACTTC	CASSPLAGSTYEQYF
TRBV28	TRBD2	NA	TRBJ2-2	TGTGCCAGCAGTGAGCGGGAGGGCCTGGTTCGGACCGGGGAGCTGTTTTTT	CASSEREGLVRTGELFF
TRBV9	NA	NA	TRBJ2-5	TGTGCCAGCAGCGTAGCCAGTTCCGAGACCCAGTACTTC	CASSVASSETQYF
TRBV12-3/TRBV12-4	NA	NA	TRBJ2-2	TGTGCCAGCAGTTTCCAACGGGACGGGGAGCTGTTTTTT	CASSFQRDGELFF
TRBV2	NA	NA	TRBJ1-4	TGTGCCAGCAGACAGGGAAAGAAGAATGAAAAACTGTTTTTT	CASRQGKKNEKLFF
TRBV7-2	TRBD2	NA	TRBJ2-3	TGTGCCAGCAGCTTAGGGCTTGCGGGAGCTCGCACAGATACGCAGTATTTT	CASSLGLAGARTDTQYF
TRBV9	TRBD2	once	TRBJ2-5	TGTGCCAGCAGCGCTGGCGGACTAGCGGGAGTTCGAGAGACCCAGTACTTC	CASSAGGLAGVRETQYF
TRBV11-3	TRBD1	NA	TRBJ2-1	TGTGCCAGCAGCTTAGGGACAGGGGAGGGTGAGCAGTTCTTC	CASSLGTGEGEQFF
TRBV2	NA	NA	TRBJ2-3	TGTGCCAGCAGTTTATACAGCGGAGATACGCAGTATTTT	CASSLYSGDTQYF
TRBV2	NA	NA	TRBJ2-1	TGTGCCAGCAGTGAAAACGCGCTCCCTAACAATGAGCAGTTCTTC	CASSENALPNNEQFF
TRBV24-1	NA	NA	TRBJ2-1	TGTGCCACCCCTAGAGAGCGGTACAATGAGCAGTTCTTC	CATPRERYNEQFF
TRBV10-3	TRBD1	NA	TRBJ2-7	TGTGCCATCCAGAGCCGACAGGGGGGCCACGAGCAGTACTTC	CAIQSRQGGHEQYF
TRBV27	NA	NA	TRBJ2-1	TGTGCCAGCAGTTTGCGCGGGACCCCACCCGATGAGCAGTTCTTC	CASSLRGTPPDEQFF
TRBV3-1/TRBV3-2	TRBD1	NA	TRBJ1-3	TGTGCCAGCAGCCCGCGGACAGGGGGCCGGGACACCATATATTTT	CASSPRTGGRDTIYF
TRBV28	TRBD1	NA	TRBJ2-1	TGTGCCAGCAGTTTATGGGGACAGGGCCCTAAAGCTGAGCAGTTCTTC	CASSLWGQGPKAEQFF
TRBV5-4	NA	NA	TRBJ2-2	TGTGCCAGCAGCTTCTCGGTTACCGGGGAGCTGTTTTTT	CASSFSVTGELFF
TRBV28	NA	NA	TRBJ2-3	TGTGCCAGCAGTCCCGAGCGGTTCACAGATACGCAGTATTTT	CASSPERFTDTQYF
TRBV4-2	NA	NA	TRBJ1-1	TGTGCCAGCAGCCAGGACAGTATGAACACTGAAGCTTTCTTT	CASSQDSMNTEAFF
TRBV12-3/TRBV12-4	TRBD2	few	TRBJ2-3	TGTGCCAGCAGCCTAGCGGGCGGTAGGCAGTATTTT	CASSLAGGRQYF
TRBV14	NA	NA	TRBJ2-1	TGTGCCAGCAGCCCCTCGGGCGCGGGTGGGGAGCAGTTCTTC	CASSPSGAGGEQFF
TRBV10-2	TRBD1	NA	TRBJ1-2	TGCGCCAGCAATCTGGACAGGGCCGAAGTCTATGGCTACACCTTC	CASNLDRAEVYGYTF
TRBV14	NA	few	TRBJ1-1	TGTGCCAGCAGCCAAGCCCCCCAGGTAGGCGCTGAAGCTTTCTTT	CASSQAPQVGAEAFF
TRBV4-1	NA	once	TRBJ1-2	TGCGCCAGCAGCCAAGGACAGAACTATGGCTACACCTTC	CASSQGQNYGYTF
TRBV5-1	TRBD1	NA	TRBJ1-2	TGCGCCAGCAGCTACCAGACAGGGGACTATGGCTACACCTTC	CASSYQTGDYGYTF
TRBV6-1	TRBD1	NA	TRBJ1-5	TGTGCCAGCAGTGGTTTGAGACAGGGAGGCAATCAGCCCCAGCATTTT	CASSGLRQGGNQPQHF
TRBV2	NA	NA	TRBJ1-1	TGTGCCAGCAGTGGACAGACGAACACTGAAGCTTTCTTT	CASSGQTNTEAFF